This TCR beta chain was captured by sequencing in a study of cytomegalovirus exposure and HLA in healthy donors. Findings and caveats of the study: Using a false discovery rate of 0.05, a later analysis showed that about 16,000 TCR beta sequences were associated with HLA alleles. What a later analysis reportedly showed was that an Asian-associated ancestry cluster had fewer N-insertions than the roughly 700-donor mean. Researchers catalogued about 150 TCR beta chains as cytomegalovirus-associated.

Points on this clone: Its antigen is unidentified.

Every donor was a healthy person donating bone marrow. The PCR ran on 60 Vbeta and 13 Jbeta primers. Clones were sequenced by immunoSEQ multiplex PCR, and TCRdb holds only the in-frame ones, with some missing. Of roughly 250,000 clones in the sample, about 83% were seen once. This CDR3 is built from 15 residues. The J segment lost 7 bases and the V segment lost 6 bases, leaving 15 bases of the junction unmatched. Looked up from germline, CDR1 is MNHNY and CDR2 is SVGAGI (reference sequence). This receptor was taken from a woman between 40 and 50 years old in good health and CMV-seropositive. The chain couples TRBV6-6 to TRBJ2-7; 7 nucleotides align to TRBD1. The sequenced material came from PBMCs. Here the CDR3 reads CASRSLQTGTGEQYF. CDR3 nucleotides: TGTGCCAGCAGGTCCTTACAGACAGGGACGGGGGAGCAGTACTTC.